These T cell receptor beta chains were read from a single sample in a study of blood T cell repertoires in COVID-19. The data were produced by immunoSEQ multiplex PCR, yet TCRdb's version contains in-frame clones alone and is incomplete. The data show fewer than 350,000 clones, approximately 81% seen once. The sequenced material came from peripheral blood. The receptors originated from a woman in her sixties with active or convalescent COVID-19. Both conserved end residues are part of each CDR3. Each record gives: V gene, clone size, J gene, D gene, CDR3 DNA, CDR3 protein. D genes are given only for firm matches. Rows give clone size only sometimes, using once, few, many, or a class for an expanded clone.

TRBV2	NA	TRBJ2-7	TRBD2	TGTGCCAGCAGTGTTAGCGGGGGTTTCTCCTACGAGCAGTACTTC	CASSVSGGFSYEQYF
TRBV4-1	NA	TRBJ2-2	TRBD1	TGCGCCAGCAGCCATCCGGACAGGGGAGTGAACACCGGGGAGCTGTTTTTT	CASSHPDRGVNTGELFF
TRBV19	once	TRBJ1-1	NA	TGTGCCACCAGTTCCACAGTGAACACTGAAGCTTTCTTT	CATSSTVNTEAFF
TRBV9	NA	TRBJ2-5	TRBD2	TGTGCCAGCAGCCCCCGACTAGCGAGGCAAGAGACCCAGTACTTC	CASSPRLARQETQYF
TRBV7-8	NA	TRBJ1-1	TRBD1	TGTGCCAGCAGCTTAGGAACAGGGGGCTACCTAATGAACACTGAAGCTTTCTTT	CASSLGTGGYLMNTEAFF
TRBV4-2	once	TRBJ2-7	TRBD1	TGTGCCAGCAGCCAAGATTGGGGGACAGGGGGCTACGAGCAGTACTTC	CASSQDWGTGGYEQYF
TRBV19	NA	TRBJ1-5	TRBD1	TGTGCCAGTACCGGGACAGGGGGCGGGCAGCCCCAGCATTTT	CASTGTGGGQPQHF
TRBV5-1	once	TRBJ1-2	NA	TGCGCCAGCAGCTTGGACGAGGGTAACTATGGCTACACCTTC	CASSLDEGNYGYTF
TRBV19	once	TRBJ1-1	TRBD1	TGTGCCAGTAGATCGCCGGGACAGGGAAACACTGAAGCTTTCTTT	CASRSPGQGNTEAFF
TRBV6-5	NA	TRBJ1-2	TRBD1	TGTGCCAGCACCCAACAGGGGGCAGGTTATGGCTACACCTTC	CASTQQGAGYGYTF
TRBV19	NA	TRBJ1-2	TRBD1	TGTGCCAGTAGTAACCCTGACAGGGGAGCTAACTATGGCTACACCTTC	CASSNPDRGANYGYTF
TRBV6-5	NA	TRBJ2-4	NA	TGTGCCAGCAGGCCAAATGGAAGGAGGGGACACATTCAGTACTTC	CASRPNGRRGHIQYF
TRBV30	NA	TRBJ1-1	TRBD1	TGTGCCTGGAGATCCACAGGGGTGGGTGAAGCTTTCTTT	CAWRSTGVGEAFF
TRBV19	NA	TRBJ2-2	TRBD2	TGTGCCAGTAGTAGGCCCAGGACTAGCCTCACCGGGGACCTGTTTTTT	CASSRPRTSLTGDLFF
TRBV20-1	NA	TRBJ1-1	TRBD1	TGCAGTGCTAGTCAGGGGGCTACTGAAGCTTTCTTT	CSASQGATEAFF
TRBV30	NA	TRBJ1-2	NA	TGTGCCTGGAGGGCCATCTATGGCTACACCTTC	CAWRAIYGYTF
TRBV19	few	TRBJ1-1	TRBD1	TGTGCCAGTAGCTCCGCAACAGGGGGCACTGAAGCTTTCTTT	CASSSATGGTEAFF
TRBV27	NA	TRBJ1-1	NA	TGTGCCAGCAGTTTACTTGTGAGGGGGGGGGTTAACACTGAAGCTTTCTTT	CASSLLVRGGVNTEAFF
TRBV27	NA	TRBJ2-7	NA	TGTGCCAGCAGAGGGGGGGGGACCTATTACGAGCAGTACTTC	CASRGGGTYYEQYF
TRBV28	NA	TRBJ1-1	NA	TGTGCCAGCAGGAACGAACCTTTACGGGCTGAAGCTTTCTTT	CASRNEPLRAEAFF
TRBV19	NA	TRBJ2-5	NA	TGTGCCAGTAGGACAAACAGGGCGACCCAAGAGACCCAGTACTTC	CASRTNRATQETQYF
TRBV5-1	once	TRBJ2-2	TRBD1	TGCGCCAGCAGCGAGGGACAGGGAACCGGGGAGCTGTTTTTT	CASSEGQGTGELFF
TRBV30	NA	TRBJ1-4	TRBD1	TGTGCCTGGAGTGCCCACGGACAGGGCGAAAAACTGTTTTTT	CAWSAHGQGEKLFF
TRBV29-1	NA	TRBJ1-1	NA	TGCAGCGTTGAGGCGCAGGCTGAAGCTTTCTTT	CSVEAQAEAFF
TRBV7-3	NA	TRBJ1-1	NA	TGTGCCAGCAGCTTAGCGGAAGAAAGGGAAGCTTTCTTT	CASSLAEEREAFF
TRBV7-2	NA	TRBJ1-2	TRBD1	TGTGCCAGCAGCTTCCGACAGGGGACCCACACCTTC	CASSFRQGTHTF
TRBV19	NA	TRBJ1-6	NA	TGTGCCAGTACGCCCGGACACCAATCTTTCTCCCTCCACTTT	CASTPGHQSFSLHF